A selection of T cell receptor beta chains follows, all from one sample in a study of CD4 T cells in relation to SARS-CoV-2 and coronaviruses. Assay: immunoSEQ multiplex PCR; the TCRdb copy retains only in-frame clones and omits some. Seen here are 37,000 or so clones, approximately 86% observed once, and the top ten hold roughly 4.7%. The antigens these receptors bind are not known. Sequenced material: naive CD4+ T cells from PBMCs, cultured in vitro. These receptors originate from an adult with COVID-19. Each CDR3 is given with its conserved first and last residue. Each record gives: CDR3 protein, D gene, clone size, V gene, J gene. The D gene is left open where the match is weak. Rows give clone size only sometimes, using once, few, many, or a class for an expanded clone.

cdr3_aa: CASAPGGQGTEAFF
d_call: .
clone_size: .
v_call: TRBV27
j_call: TRBJ1-1

cdr3_aa: CASSQGFGGSDGYTF
d_call: .
clone_size: .
v_call: TRBV4-2
j_call: TRBJ1-2

cdr3_aa: CASSHYEQYF
d_call: .
clone_size: once
v_call: TRBV2
j_call: TRBJ2-7

cdr3_aa: CASRLPFGILGLGANVLTF
d_call: .
clone_size: .
v_call: TRBV2
j_call: TRBJ2-6

cdr3_aa: CASSPSGRHYNEQFF
d_call: TRBD2
clone_size: once
v_call: TRBV3-1/TRBV3-2
j_call: TRBJ2-1

cdr3_aa: CASSEASGLRAFF
d_call: .
clone_size: once
v_call: TRBV2
j_call: TRBJ1-1

cdr3_aa: CASRQPTSPLHF
d_call: .
clone_size: .
v_call: TRBV6-5
j_call: TRBJ1-6

cdr3_aa: CASSQGGRRRYF
d_call: .
clone_size: few
v_call: TRBV3-1/TRBV3-2
j_call: TRBJ2-7

cdr3_aa: CASSPWGSSGANVLTF
d_call: .
clone_size: .
v_call: TRBV7-3
j_call: TRBJ2-6

cdr3_aa: CASSPRTGEETQYF
d_call: TRBD1
clone_size: .
v_call: TRBV28
j_call: TRBJ2-5

cdr3_aa: CASNPGGAYGYTF
d_call: TRBD1
clone_size: once
v_call: TRBV19
j_call: TRBJ1-2

cdr3_aa: CASSQQAGLPTPGGYTF
d_call: .
clone_size: .
v_call: TRBV6-4
j_call: TRBJ1-2

cdr3_aa: CASSPLANSGNTIYF
d_call: .
clone_size: .
v_call: TRBV11-2
j_call: TRBJ1-3

cdr3_aa: CASSQKTGLSGNTIYF
d_call: .
clone_size: .
v_call: TRBV4-1
j_call: TRBJ1-3

cdr3_aa: CASRFEGETNSPLHF
d_call: .
clone_size: few
v_call: TRBV2
j_call: TRBJ1-6

cdr3_aa: CSVASGYNEQFF
d_call: TRBD2
clone_size: .
v_call: TRBV29-1
j_call: TRBJ2-1

cdr3_aa: CASSLYRGLNTEAFF
d_call: TRBD1
clone_size: .
v_call: TRBV5-1
j_call: TRBJ1-1

cdr3_aa: CASSRETQYF
d_call: .
clone_size: .
v_call: TRBV12-3/TRBV12-4
j_call: TRBJ2-5

cdr3_aa: CASNGRGNEQFF
d_call: TRBD2
clone_size: .
v_call: TRBV4-1
j_call: TRBJ2-1

cdr3_aa: CASSSGHQETQYF
d_call: .
clone_size: once
v_call: TRBV11-2
j_call: TRBJ2-5

cdr3_aa: CASSTPITSGVSYEQYF
d_call: TRBD2
clone_size: .
v_call: TRBV28
j_call: TRBJ2-7

cdr3_aa: CASSSDTGELFF
d_call: .
clone_size: .
v_call: TRBV6-2/TRBV6-3
j_call: TRBJ2-2

cdr3_aa: CATSDRTSAKADTQYF
d_call: TRBD2
clone_size: .
v_call: TRBV24-1
j_call: TRBJ2-3

cdr3_aa: CASSLGSLAGANEQFF
d_call: TRBD2
clone_size: .
v_call: TRBV7-8
j_call: TRBJ2-1

cdr3_aa: CSAARTMQFF
d_call: .
clone_size: .
v_call: TRBV20-1
j_call: TRBJ2-1

cdr3_aa: CASSQGIQETQYF
d_call: .
clone_size: .
v_call: TRBV3-1/TRBV3-2
j_call: TRBJ2-5

cdr3_aa: CSVEVAYEQYF
d_call: .
clone_size: .
v_call: TRBV29-1
j_call: TRBJ2-7

cdr3_aa: CASSFQGPTSSPLHF
d_call: .
clone_size: .
v_call: TRBV28
j_call: TRBJ1-6

cdr3_aa: CASSSDTEAFF
d_call: .
clone_size: .
v_call: TRBV28
j_call: TRBJ1-1

cdr3_aa: CAWIWSRGGHGYTF
d_call: .
clone_size: .
v_call: TRBV30
j_call: TRBJ1-2

cdr3_aa: CASSPTGEPYAEAFF
d_call: .
clone_size: few
v_call: TRBV7-9
j_call: TRBJ1-1

cdr3_aa: CASSHLRGANTGELFF
d_call: .
clone_size: .
v_call: TRBV4-1
j_call: TRBJ2-2

cdr3_aa: CASSTQGGFYGYTF
d_call: TRBD1
clone_size: .
v_call: TRBV7-2
j_call: TRBJ1-2

cdr3_aa: CASSTTTVDTQYF
d_call: .
clone_size: .
v_call: TRBV28
j_call: TRBJ2-3

cdr3_aa: CSARGSTEAFF
d_call: .
clone_size: .
v_call: TRBV20-1
j_call: TRBJ1-1

cdr3_aa: CASSIPLRNLVTQYF
d_call: .
clone_size: .
v_call: TRBV21-1
j_call: TRBJ2-3

cdr3_aa: CASSPGIPTNEKLFF
d_call: .
clone_size: .
v_call: TRBV6-5
j_call: TRBJ1-4

cdr3_aa: CASSQALATSSGANVLTF
d_call: .
clone_size: .
v_call: TRBV4-1
j_call: TRBJ2-6

cdr3_aa: CASPEWGTSTDTQYF
d_call: .
clone_size: .
v_call: TRBV21-1
j_call: TRBJ2-3

cdr3_aa: CSVVYIDRVDEQYF
d_call: TRBD1
clone_size: .
v_call: TRBV29-1
j_call: TRBJ2-7

cdr3_aa: CASSPTFSGSGRTDTQYF
d_call: TRBD2
clone_size: .
v_call: TRBV5-6
j_call: TRBJ2-3

cdr3_aa: CASSQPGQGRNQPQHF
d_call: TRBD1
clone_size: few
v_call: TRBV4-1
j_call: TRBJ1-5

cdr3_aa: CASSFPGGRLGEQYF
d_call: TRBD2
clone_size: .
v_call: TRBV13
j_call: TRBJ2-7

cdr3_aa: CASSEAGVRNTEAFF
d_call: .
clone_size: few
v_call: TRBV28
j_call: TRBJ1-1

cdr3_aa: CASGPFAGRDTQYF
d_call: .
clone_size: .
v_call: TRBV2
j_call: TRBJ2-3

cdr3_aa: CASRLGIPGTEAFF
d_call: .
clone_size: .
v_call: TRBV6-5
j_call: TRBJ1-1

cdr3_aa: CASSATRGAQVILYGYTF
d_call: .
clone_size: .
v_call: TRBV19
j_call: TRBJ1-2